This is a list of T cell receptor beta chains from one sample in a study of memory CD4+ T cells and cytomegalovirus serostatus. Libraries were prepared by immunoSEQ multiplex PCR; TCRdb keeps only in-frame clonotypes and omits some of them. The table has some 52,000 clones, 65% to 80% seen once. The source material was memory CD4+ T cells from blood. Source of these receptors: an adult in good health and CMV-seropositive. Each CDR3 is given without its conserved first and last residue. D genes are given only for firm matches. Only part of the rows carry a size: once, few, many, or a class if the clone is expanded.

D: -
J: TRBJ2-3
V: TRBV7-9
size: -
CDR3: ASSFGLDGEAQY

D: TRBD1
J: TRBJ1-1
V: TRBV2
size: -
CDR3: ASREPLRDRGFKGSEAF

D: -
J: TRBJ1-1
V: TRBV30
size: -
CDR3: AWRQGEIMNTEAF

D: -
J: TRBJ1-4
V: TRBV19
size: -
CDR3: ASSIRFQGMGEKLF

D: -
J: TRBJ1-2
V: TRBV15
size: -
CDR3: ATSQDSNYGYT

D: -
J: TRBJ2-4
V: TRBV7-8
size: once
CDR3: ASSLARVVRIDKNIQY

D: TRBD1
J: TRBJ2-3
V: TRBV30
size: few
CDR3: AWARQGWGTDTQY

D: -
J: TRBJ2-4
V: TRBV5-1
size: -
CDR3: ASSLVGDIQY

D: -
J: TRBJ2-7
V: TRBV30
size: -
CDR3: AWRWGSNSYEQY

D: TRBD2
J: TRBJ2-3
V: TRBV18
size: -
CDR3: ASSGIAGDSTDTQY

D: TRBD2
J: TRBJ2-3
V: TRBV11-2
size: -
CDR3: ASSSGTSGRADTQY

D: -
J: TRBJ2-1
V: TRBV21-1
size: -
CDR3: ASSRRTAGPYNEQF

D: TRBD2
J: -
V: TRBV27
size: -
CDR3: ASSLYTRATSGSYEQY

D: TRBD1
J: TRBJ1-1
V: TRBV6-6
size: -
CDR3: ASTQTGSTEAF

D: -
J: TRBJ2-7
V: TRBV30
size: -
CDR3: AWSVLMGSSYEQY

D: -
J: TRBJ1-4
V: TRBV30
size: few
CDR3: AWSGGGRALRRLF